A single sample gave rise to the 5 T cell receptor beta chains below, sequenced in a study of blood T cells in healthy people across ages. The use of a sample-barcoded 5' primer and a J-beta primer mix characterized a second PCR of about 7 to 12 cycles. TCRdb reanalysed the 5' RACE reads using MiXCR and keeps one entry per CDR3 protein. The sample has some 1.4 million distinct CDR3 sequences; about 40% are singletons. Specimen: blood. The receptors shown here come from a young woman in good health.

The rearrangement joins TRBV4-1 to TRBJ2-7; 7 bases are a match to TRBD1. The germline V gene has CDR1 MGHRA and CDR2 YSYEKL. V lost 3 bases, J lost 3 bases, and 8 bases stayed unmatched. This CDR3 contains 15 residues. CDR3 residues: CASSHRDRVLYEQYF. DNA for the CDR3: TGCGCCAGCAGCCACAGGGACAGAGTCCTCTACGAGCAGTACTTC.

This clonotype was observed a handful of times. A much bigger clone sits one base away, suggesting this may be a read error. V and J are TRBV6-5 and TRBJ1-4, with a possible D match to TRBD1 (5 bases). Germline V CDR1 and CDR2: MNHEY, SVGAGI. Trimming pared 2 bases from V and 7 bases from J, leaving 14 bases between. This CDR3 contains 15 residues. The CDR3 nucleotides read TGTGCCAGCAGTTACGCGCTCGGGGCGGTTGAAAAACTGTTTTTT. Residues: CASSYALGAVEKLFF.

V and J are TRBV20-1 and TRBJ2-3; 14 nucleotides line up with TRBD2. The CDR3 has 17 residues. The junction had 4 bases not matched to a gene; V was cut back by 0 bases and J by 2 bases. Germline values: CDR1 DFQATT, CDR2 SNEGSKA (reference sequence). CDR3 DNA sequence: TGCAGTGCTAGAGATCGACTAGCGGGGGGGTTCACAGATACGCAGTATTTT. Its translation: CSARDRLAGGFTDTQYF.

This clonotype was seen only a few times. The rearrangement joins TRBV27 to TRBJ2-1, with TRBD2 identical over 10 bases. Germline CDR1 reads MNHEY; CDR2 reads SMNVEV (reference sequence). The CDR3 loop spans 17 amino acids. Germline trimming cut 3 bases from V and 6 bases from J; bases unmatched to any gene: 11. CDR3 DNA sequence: TGTGCCAGCAGTTTCAGCGCTAGCGGGGGAACTTCCAATGAGCAGTTCTTC. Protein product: CASSFSASGGTSNEQFF.

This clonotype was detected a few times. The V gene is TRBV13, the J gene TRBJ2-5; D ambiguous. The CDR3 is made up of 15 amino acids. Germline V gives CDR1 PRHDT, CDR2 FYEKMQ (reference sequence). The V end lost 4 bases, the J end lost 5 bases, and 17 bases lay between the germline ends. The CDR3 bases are TGTGCCAGCAGCTATGCGTTCAGCGTGGCGGAGACCCAGTACTTC. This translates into CASSYAFSVAETQYF.